This T cell receptor beta chain was recorded in a study of T cells in Graves' hyperthyroidism and ophthalmopathy. The CDR3 regions of TCR beta were amplified from RNA transcripts. TCR CDR3 underwent first-round RT-PCR with the HTBI primer set. Using its own MiXCR run on the multiplex PCR reads, TCRdb lists one record per CDR3 protein. The sample holds approximately 870,000 distinct CDR3 sequences; roughly 37% are singletons and the top ten take 7.5% to 9.5%. Germline lookup yields CDR1 SQVTM and CDR2 ANQGSEA. Losses at the gene ends were 5 bases for V and 7 bases for J; bases not matched to a gene: 12. This CDR3 is 15 amino acids long. Patients were excluded for uncontrolled infection, other autoimmune disease, pregnancy or lactation.

The V gene is TRBV29-1, the J gene TRBJ2-7; TRBD2 matches 12 bases. This clonotype was sampled from a man aged 18 to 35 with Graves' hyperthyroidism. What was sequenced was blood. The CDR3 here is CSVPSGGATYNEQYF. CDR3 nucleotides: TGCAGCGTTCCTAGCGGGGGGGCCACCTACAATGAGCAGTACTTC.